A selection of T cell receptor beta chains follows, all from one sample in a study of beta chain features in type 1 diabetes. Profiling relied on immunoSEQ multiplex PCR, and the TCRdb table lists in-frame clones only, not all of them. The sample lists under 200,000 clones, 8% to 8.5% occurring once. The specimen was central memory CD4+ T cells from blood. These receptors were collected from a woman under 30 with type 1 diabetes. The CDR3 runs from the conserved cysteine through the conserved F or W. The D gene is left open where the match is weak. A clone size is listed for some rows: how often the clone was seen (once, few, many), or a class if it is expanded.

DNA: TGTGCCAGCAGTGAATTCAGGGGAGCAGATGAAAAACTGTTTTTT
CDR3: CASSEFRGADEKLFF
length: 15
D: -
V: TRBV25-1
J: TRBJ1-4
size: few

DNA: TGTGCCAGCAGCTTGACAGGGGATACGCAGTATTTT
CDR3: CASSLTGDTQYF
length: 12
D: -
V: TRBV5-6
J: TRBJ2-3
size: -

DNA: TGTGCCAGCAGCCGGACAGAGGATCAGCCCCAGCATTTT
CDR3: CASSRTEDQPQHF
length: 13
D: -
V: TRBV7-9
J: TRBJ1-5
size: -

DNA: TGTGCCAGCAGGCGGGGGCAGCCTGATAACACCGGGGAGCTGTTTTTT
CDR3: CASRRGQPDNTGELFF
length: 16
D: -
V: TRBV2
J: TRBJ2-2
size: few

DNA: TGTGCCAGCAGCGTCTCGGGACAGCCTTACGAGCAGTACTTC
CDR3: CASSVSGQPYEQYF
length: 14
D: TRBD1
V: TRBV9
J: TRBJ2-7
size: -

DNA: TGCAGCGTTGCCCCCCTCGGGGGGCAGTCTAGCACAGATACGCAGTATTTT
CDR3: CSVAPLGGQSSTDTQYF
length: 17
D: -
V: TRBV29-1
J: TRBJ2-3
size: -

DNA: TGTGCCACAACAGGACAGGGATACAATGAGCAGTTCTTC
CDR3: CATTGQGYNEQFF
length: 13
D: TRBD1
V: TRBV10-3
J: TRBJ2-1
size: few

DNA: TGTGCCAGCAGTTACATGTTCGGCGGGAGCGGCCCCGCGTTCTTC
CDR3: CASSYMFGGSGPAFF
length: 15
D: TRBD2
V: TRBV6-5
J: TRBJ2-1
size: few

DNA: TGTGCCAGCAGCCCTAGTGCCGAGCAGTACTTC
CDR3: CASSPSAEQYF
length: 11
D: -
V: TRBV2
J: TRBJ2-7
size: -

DNA: TGTGCCAGCAGCCCCGGAGATGGAAGAAAAGAGACCCAGTACTTC
CDR3: CASSPGDGRKETQYF
length: 15
D: -
V: TRBV7-8
J: TRBJ2-5
size: -

DNA: TGTGCCAGCAGCACTAGGTTGCTAACTGAAGCTTTCTTT
CDR3: CASSTRLLTEAFF
length: 13
D: -
V: TRBV2
J: TRBJ1-1
size: -

DNA: TGTGCCAGCAGCCCGGCCGGGGTCCCGAAAGTCCAAAACATTCAGTACTTC
CDR3: CASSPAGVPKVQNIQYF
length: 17
D: -
V: TRBV5-4
J: TRBJ2-4
size: -

DNA: TGTGCCAGCAGCTTAAACGGCGGGGGGGCATTGGAGACCCAGTACTTC
CDR3: CASSLNGGGALETQYF
length: 16
D: TRBD2
V: TRBV7-2
J: TRBJ2-5
size: -

DNA: TGTGCCAGCAGCTTGGACTCTCGGGGAGCTTTCTTT
CDR3: CASSLDSRGAFF
length: 12
D: -
V: TRBV5-4
J: TRBJ1-1
size: -

DNA: TGTGCCAGCAGCTTGCATGGCGGGGGGACTCGGGCCCAGTACTTC
CDR3: CASSLHGGGTRAQYF
length: 15
D: TRBD2
V: TRBV5-4
J: TRBJ2-5
size: -

DNA: TGTGCCAGCAGCCAAGAATGGGCCTTCACAGATACGCAGTATTTT
CDR3: CASSQEWAFTDTQYF
length: 15
D: -
V: TRBV4-2
J: TRBJ2-3
size: -

DNA: TGTGCCAGCAGTGTCGAAGCGGGAGGTACAAATGAGCAGTTCTTC
CDR3: CASSVEAGGTNEQFF
length: 15
D: TRBD2
V: TRBV2
J: TRBJ2-1
size: -

DNA: TGTGCCAGCAGGGCAGGGTTAGTTGAAAAACTGTTTTTT
CDR3: CASRAGLVEKLFF
length: 13
D: -
V: TRBV2
J: TRBJ1-4
size: -

DNA: TGCGCCAGCAGCCAAGATTCCGCCCGAGGACAGGGGGCACGTGAGCAGTTCTTC
CDR3: CASSQDSARGQGAREQFF
length: 18
D: TRBD1
V: TRBV4-3
J: TRBJ2-1
size: -

DNA: TGTGCCAGCAGCAATGCGGGACAGGCCCTCTACGAGCAGTACTTC
CDR3: CASSNAGQALYEQYF
length: 15
D: -
V: TRBV21-1
J: TRBJ2-7
size: -

DNA: TGCAGCGTGCGGACAGGGGATGGGGAGCTGTTTTTT
CDR3: CSVRTGDGELFF
length: 12
D: TRBD1
V: TRBV29-1
J: TRBJ2-2
size: -

DNA: TGTGCCAGCAGTTTTACTAGCGGGAGTTCTGAGCAGTTCTTC
CDR3: CASSFTSGSSEQFF
length: 14
D: TRBD2
V: TRBV28
J: TRBJ2-1
size: few

DNA: TGTGCCAGCACAGGCAGTACCTACGAGCAGTACTTC
CDR3: CASTGSTYEQYF
length: 12
D: -
V: TRBV6-5
J: TRBJ2-7
size: -

DNA: TGCGCCAGCAGCCTTCAACCATACAAACAGGGTTGGGGGTCGAATGAGCAGTTCTTC
CDR3: CASSLQPYKQGWGSNEQFF
length: 19
D: -
V: TRBV5-1
J: TRBJ2-1
size: -

DNA: TGTGCCAGCAGCTGGGACAACAATGAGCAGTTCTTC
CDR3: CASSWDNNEQFF
length: 12
D: -
V: TRBV7-9
J: TRBJ2-1
size: many

DNA: TGTGCCAGCTCACCCCAGGACGAGCAGTACTTC
CDR3: CASSPQDEQYF
length: 11
D: -
V: TRBV18
J: TRBJ2-7
size: few

DNA: TGCGCCAGCAGCCAAGAGTTGTTAGCGGGCTACAATGAGCAGTTCTTC
CDR3: CASSQELLAGYNEQFF
length: 16
D: TRBD2
V: TRBV4-3
J: TRBJ2-1
size: few

DNA: TGTGCCAGCAGCTGGAGAGGCAGGGCGGACACCGGGGAGCTGTTTTTT
CDR3: CASSWRGRADTGELFF
length: 16
D: -
V: TRBV5-6
J: TRBJ2-2
size: -

DNA: TGTGCCAGCAGTTCCGACAGGGACTGGGGCACAGATACGCAGTATTTT
CDR3: CASSSDRDWGTDTQYF
length: 16
D: -
V: TRBV2
J: TRBJ2-3
size: -

DNA: TGTGCCAGCGCGATTGGAGTCACCTACGAGCAGTACTTC
CDR3: CASAIGVTYEQYF
length: 13
D: -
V: TRBV5-6
J: TRBJ2-7
size: few

DNA: TGTGTCGTCCTAGCGGGAGGGGCCAACAATGAGCAGTTCTTC
CDR3: CVVLAGGANNEQFF
length: 14
D: TRBD2
V: TRBV28
J: TRBJ2-1
size: -

DNA: TGTGCCAGTAGTATTAGTCGCCAAAGAGGAGAGACCCAGTACTTC
CDR3: CASSISRQRGETQYF
length: 15
D: -
V: TRBV19
J: TRBJ2-5
size: -

DNA: TGTGCCAGCAGCTTAGGTCCCGCCGGGACCCAGTACTTC
CDR3: CASSLGPAGTQYF
length: 13
D: -
V: TRBV7-8
J: TRBJ2-5
size: -

DNA: TGTGCCAGCTCACCTACCGGGACACCTTCCTACGAGCAGTACTTC
CDR3: CASSPTGTPSYEQYF
length: 15
D: -
V: TRBV18
J: TRBJ2-7
size: -

DNA: TGCAGCGTGTATTGGGCCACAGATACGCAGTATTTT
CDR3: CSVYWATDTQYF
length: 12
D: -
V: TRBV29-1
J: TRBJ2-3
size: many

DNA: TGTGCCAGCAGCTTAATCTCCGGGGAGCTGTTTTTT
CDR3: CASSLISGELFF
length: 12
D: -
V: TRBV11-2
J: TRBJ2-2
size: -

DNA: TGCGCCAGCAGCCAAGACCCGCAAGGGGACTATGGCTACACCTTC
CDR3: CASSQDPQGDYGYTF
length: 15
D: -
V: TRBV4-3
J: TRBJ1-2
size: -

DNA: TGTGCCAGCAGCGAAGGACAGGGGAGTCAGACCCAGTACTTC
CDR3: CASSEGQGSQTQYF
length: 14
D: TRBD1
V: TRBV7-2
J: TRBJ2-5
size: few

DNA: TGTGCCAGCAGCCAAGGGACAGCCACAGATACGCAGTATTTT
CDR3: CASSQGTATDTQYF
length: 14
D: TRBD1
V: TRBV7-7
J: TRBJ2-3
size: few

DNA: TGTGCCAGCTCACCACTTCCGGGACTAGCGGGAGGAGAGACCCAGTACTTC
CDR3: CASSPLPGLAGGETQYF
length: 17
D: TRBD2
V: TRBV18
J: TRBJ2-5
size: -

DNA: TGTGCCAGCAGCCCCCGGGTCGGGGTGGACGAGCAGTACTTC
CDR3: CASSPRVGVDEQYF
length: 14
D: -
V: TRBV7-2
J: TRBJ2-7
size: few

DNA: TGTGCTAGCAGCTCGACAGGGTTCCAAGAGACCCAGTACTTC
CDR3: CASSSTGFQETQYF
length: 14
D: TRBD1
V: TRBV7-7
J: TRBJ2-5
size: -

DNA: TGTGCCAGCAGCGACGGGACAGGCAATGGCTACACCTTC
CDR3: CASSDGTGNGYTF
length: 13
D: TRBD1
V: TRBV7-9
J: TRBJ1-2
size: few

DNA: TGTGCCAGCAGCTCGGACAGGGTCCTCGAAAAACTGTTTTTT
CDR3: CASSSDRVLEKLFF
length: 14
D: TRBD1
V: TRBV7-9
J: TRBJ1-4
size: -

DNA: TGCGCCAGCAGCCAAGATTTACTGAGCTTCTATGGCTACACCTTC
CDR3: CASSQDLLSFYGYTF
length: 15
D: -
V: TRBV4-3
J: TRBJ1-2
size: few

DNA: TGTGCCAGTAGTGCGGGACTAGCGGGGGCAACCGGGGAGCTGTTTTTT
CDR3: CASSAGLAGATGELFF
length: 16
D: TRBD2
V: TRBV19
J: TRBJ2-2
size: few

DNA: TGTGCCAGCAGCCTAAAGACTAGCGGGGGCCCCGCGGGTGAGCAGTTCTTC
CDR3: CASSLKTSGGPAGEQFF
length: 17
D: TRBD2
V: TRBV7-2
J: TRBJ2-1
size: few

DNA: TGTGCCAGCAGTGACTACAGGTTGGGCTACACCTTC
CDR3: CASSDYRLGYTF
length: 12
D: -
V: TRBV25-1
J: TRBJ1-2
size: -

DNA: TGCGCCACCGCCTCGGGACAGGGCTCTGGGGCCAACGTCCTGACTTTC
CDR3: CATASGQGSGANVLTF
length: 16
D: TRBD1
V: TRBV5-1
J: TRBJ2-6
size: -

DNA: TGTGCCAGCAGCCGGGGCAGGGGGGAGCAGTACTTC
CDR3: CASSRGRGEQYF
length: 12
D: TRBD1
V: TRBV4-2
J: TRBJ2-7
size: few

DNA: TGTGCCAGCAGCCGAAATGAACAGGTCTGGTCACCCCTCCACTTT
CDR3: CASSRNEQVWSPLHF
length: 15
D: -
V: TRBV7-9
J: TRBJ1-6
size: few

DNA: TGTGCCAGCAGCTTTGGGGGGTCCATTCAGTACTTC
CDR3: CASSFGGSIQYF
length: 12
D: -
V: TRBV5-6
J: TRBJ2-4
size: few